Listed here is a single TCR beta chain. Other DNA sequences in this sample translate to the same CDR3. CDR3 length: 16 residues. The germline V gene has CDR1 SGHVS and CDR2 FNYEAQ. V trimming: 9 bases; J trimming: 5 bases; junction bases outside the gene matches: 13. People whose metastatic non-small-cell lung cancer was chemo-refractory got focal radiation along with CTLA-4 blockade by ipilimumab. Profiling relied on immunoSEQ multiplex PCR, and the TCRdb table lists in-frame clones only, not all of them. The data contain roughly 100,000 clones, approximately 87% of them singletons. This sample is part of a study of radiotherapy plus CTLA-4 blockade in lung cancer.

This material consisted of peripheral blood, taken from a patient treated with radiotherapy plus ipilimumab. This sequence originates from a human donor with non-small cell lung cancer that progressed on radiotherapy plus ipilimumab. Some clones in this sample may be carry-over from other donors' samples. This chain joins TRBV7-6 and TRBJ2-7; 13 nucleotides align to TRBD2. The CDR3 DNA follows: TGTGCCAGTAGCCACGGACTAGCGGGGGCCGGCGACGAGCAGTACTTC. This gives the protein CASSHGLAGAGDEQYF.